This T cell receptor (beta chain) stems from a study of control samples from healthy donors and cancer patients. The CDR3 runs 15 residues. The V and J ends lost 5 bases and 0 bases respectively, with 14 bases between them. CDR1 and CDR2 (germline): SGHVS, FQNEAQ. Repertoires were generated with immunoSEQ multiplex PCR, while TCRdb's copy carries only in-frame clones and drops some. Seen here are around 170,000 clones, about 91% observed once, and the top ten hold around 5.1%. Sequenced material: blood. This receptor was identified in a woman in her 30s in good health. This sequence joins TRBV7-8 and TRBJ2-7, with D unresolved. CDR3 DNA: TGTGCCAGCAGCGGCGGTCCACGAAGCTCCTACGAGCAGTACTTC. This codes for CASSGGPRSSYEQYF.